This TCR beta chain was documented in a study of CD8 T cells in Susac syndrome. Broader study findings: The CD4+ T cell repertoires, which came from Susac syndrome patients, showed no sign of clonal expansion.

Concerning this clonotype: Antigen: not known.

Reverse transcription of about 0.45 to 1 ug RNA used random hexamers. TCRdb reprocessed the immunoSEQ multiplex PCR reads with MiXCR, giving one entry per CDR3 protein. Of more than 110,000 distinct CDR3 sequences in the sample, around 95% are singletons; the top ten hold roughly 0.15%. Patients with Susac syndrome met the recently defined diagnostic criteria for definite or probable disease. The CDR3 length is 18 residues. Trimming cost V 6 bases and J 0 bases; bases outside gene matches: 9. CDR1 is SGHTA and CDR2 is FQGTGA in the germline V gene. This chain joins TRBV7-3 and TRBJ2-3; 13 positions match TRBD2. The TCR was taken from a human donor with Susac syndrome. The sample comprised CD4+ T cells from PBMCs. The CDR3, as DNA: TGTGCCAGCAGACCCGGGACTAGCGGGACTACTAGCACAGATACGCAGTATTTT. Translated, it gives CASRPGTSGTTSTDTQYF.